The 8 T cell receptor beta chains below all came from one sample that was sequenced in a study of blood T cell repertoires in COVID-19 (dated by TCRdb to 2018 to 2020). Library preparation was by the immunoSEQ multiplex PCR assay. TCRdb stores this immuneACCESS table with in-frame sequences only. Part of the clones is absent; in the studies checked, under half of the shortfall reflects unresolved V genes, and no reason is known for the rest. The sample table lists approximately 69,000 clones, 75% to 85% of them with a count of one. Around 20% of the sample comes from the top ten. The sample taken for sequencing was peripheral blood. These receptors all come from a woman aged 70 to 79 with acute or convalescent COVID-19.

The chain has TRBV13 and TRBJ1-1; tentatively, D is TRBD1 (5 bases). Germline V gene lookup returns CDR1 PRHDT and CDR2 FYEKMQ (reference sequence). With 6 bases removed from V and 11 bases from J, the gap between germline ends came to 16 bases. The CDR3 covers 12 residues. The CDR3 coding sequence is TGTGCCAGCAGTCAGGGCGACCCCCCGGCTTTCTTT. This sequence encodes CASSQGDPPAFF.

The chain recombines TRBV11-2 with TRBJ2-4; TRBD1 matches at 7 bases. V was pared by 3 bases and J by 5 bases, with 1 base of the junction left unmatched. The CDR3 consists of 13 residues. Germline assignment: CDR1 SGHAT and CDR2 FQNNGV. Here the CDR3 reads CASSFRGQNIQYF. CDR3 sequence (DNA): TGTGCCAGCAGCTTTAGGGGGCAAAACATTCAGTACTTC.

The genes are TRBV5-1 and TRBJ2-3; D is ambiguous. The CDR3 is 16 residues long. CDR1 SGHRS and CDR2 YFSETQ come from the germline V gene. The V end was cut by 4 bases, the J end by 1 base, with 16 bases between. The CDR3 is CASSPRPFDGTDTQYF. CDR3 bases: TGCGCCAGCAGCCCGCGGCCCTTTGATGGCACAGATACGCAGTATTTT.

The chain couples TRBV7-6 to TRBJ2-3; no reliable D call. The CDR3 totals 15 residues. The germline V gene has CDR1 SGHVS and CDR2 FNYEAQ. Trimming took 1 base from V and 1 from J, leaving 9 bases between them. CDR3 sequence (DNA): TGTGCCAGCAGCTTAGTCCGAGTGCGCACAGATACGCAGTATTTT. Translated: CASSLVRVRTDTQYF.

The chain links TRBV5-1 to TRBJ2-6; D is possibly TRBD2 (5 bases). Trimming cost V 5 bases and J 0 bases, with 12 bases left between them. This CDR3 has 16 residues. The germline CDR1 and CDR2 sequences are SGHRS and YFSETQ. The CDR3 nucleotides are TGCGCCAGCAGGGGGAGTACTCACTCTGGGGCCAACGTCCTGACTTTC. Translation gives CASRGSTHSGANVLTF.

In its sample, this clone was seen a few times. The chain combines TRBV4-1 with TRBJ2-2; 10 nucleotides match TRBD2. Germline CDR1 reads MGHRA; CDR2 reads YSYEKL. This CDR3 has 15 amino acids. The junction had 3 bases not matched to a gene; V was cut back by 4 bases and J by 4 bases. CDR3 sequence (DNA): TGCGCCAGCAGCCTAGCGGGAGGTCTCACCGGGGAGCTGTTTTTT. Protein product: CASSLAGGLTGELFF.

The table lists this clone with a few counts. The CDR3 DNA reads as TGCGCCAGCAGCTTGGAGCCGAGCAGGGGAAGGGATGAGCAGTTCTTC. Translated: CASSLEPSRGRDEQFF. V is TRBV5-1 and J is TRBJ2-1, with TRBD1 as a possible D gene (6 bases). This CDR3 region has 16 residues. The V end lost 0 bases, the J end lost 8 bases, and 18 bases lay between the germline ends. Germline assignment: CDR1 SGHRS and CDR2 YFSETQ.

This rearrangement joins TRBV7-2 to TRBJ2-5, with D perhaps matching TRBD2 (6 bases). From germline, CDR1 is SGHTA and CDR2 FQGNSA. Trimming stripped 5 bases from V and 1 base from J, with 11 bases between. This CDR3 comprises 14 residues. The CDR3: CASSPGTLQETQYF. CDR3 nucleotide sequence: TGTGCCAGCAGCCCGGGGACTCTCCAAGAGACCCAGTACTTC.